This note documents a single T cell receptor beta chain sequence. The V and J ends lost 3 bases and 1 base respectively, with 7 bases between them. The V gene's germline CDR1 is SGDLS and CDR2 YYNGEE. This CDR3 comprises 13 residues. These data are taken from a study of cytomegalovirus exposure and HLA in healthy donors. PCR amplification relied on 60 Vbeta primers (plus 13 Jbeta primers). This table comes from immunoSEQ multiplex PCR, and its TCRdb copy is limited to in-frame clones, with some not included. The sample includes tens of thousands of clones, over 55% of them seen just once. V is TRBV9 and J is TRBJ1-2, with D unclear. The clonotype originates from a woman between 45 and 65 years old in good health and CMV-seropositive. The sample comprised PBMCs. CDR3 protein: CASSDPYNYGYTF. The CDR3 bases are TGTGCCAGCAGCGATCCTTATAACTATGGCTACACCTTC.